One and the same sample provided the 20 T cell receptor beta chains below, sequenced in a study of control samples from healthy donors and cancer patients. Repertoires were generated with immunoSEQ multiplex PCR, while TCRdb's copy carries only in-frame clones and drops some. This sample has 200,000 to 250,000 clones, with about 95% found just once. Sequencing was carried out using blood. The receptors were gathered from a man aged 50-59 years in good health.

The V call is TRBV6-5, the J call TRBJ1-6; D unclear. The V end was cut by 4 bases, the J end by 8 bases, with 9 bases between. The CDR3 is made up of 13 amino acids. Germline values: CDR1 MNHEY, CDR2 SVGAGI. CDR3 bases: TGTGCCAGCAGTTTGCAGTCTTATTCACCCCTCCACTTT. The encoded protein is CASSLQSYSPLHF.

This sequence joins TRBV19 and TRBJ2-7; no clear D. Trimming removed 3 bases from V and 4 bases from J, with 19 bases in between. The germline V gene has CDR1 LNHDA and CDR2 SQIVND (reference sequence). The CDR3 is made up of 16 amino acids. As DNA, the CDR3 is TGTGCCAGTAGTATGAAAGTGGCGAGTTGGGGATACGAGCAGTACTTC. As protein: CASSMKVASWGYEQYF.

The chain uses TRBV10-3 and TRBJ1-5; 9 positions agree with TRBD1. The CDR3 totals 16 residues. The trim removed 5 bases at V and 1 base at J, leaving 6 bases unmatched. Germline V gives CDR1 ENHRY, CDR2 SYGVKD. CDR3 region: CAISPQGAKSNQPQHF. The DNA of the CDR3 is TGTGCCATCAGTCCACAGGGGGCGAAGAGCAATCAGCCCCAGCATTTT.

The rearrangement uses TRBV7-2 and TRBJ2-1; D not resolved. CDR3 length equals 12 residues. V lost 4 bases and J lost 5, with 6 bases in between. Germline V CDR1 and CDR2: SGHTA, FQGNSA. The CDR3 protein is CASSSSNNEQFF. The DNA of the CDR3 is TGTGCCAGCAGCTCTTCTAACAATGAGCAGTTCTTC.

The chain links TRBV5-4 to TRBJ1-3; D remains unclear. The CDR3 is 15 residues long. Germline lookup yields CDR1 SGHNT and CDR2 YYREEE (reference sequence). Trimming removed 0 bases at V and 0 bases at J, with 7 bases between. CDR3 nucleotides: TGTGCCAGCAGCTTGGGACGGTTCTCTGGAAACACCATATATTTT. Translated, it gives CASSLGRFSGNTIYF.

CDR3: CASSPNSADTQYF. CDR3 nucleotides: TGTGCCAGCAGCCCGAACTCCGCAGATACGCAGTATTTT. The rearrangement joins TRBV7-9 to TRBJ2-3; D is undetermined. The CDR3 consists of 13 residues. CDR1 is SEHNR, CDR2 FQNEAQ, per germline (reference sequence). V was trimmed by 5 bases and J by 4 bases, leaving 10 bases between them.

A remark on this clone: The same CDR3 is also encoded by other DNA sequences in this sample. The V and J genes are TRBV24-1 and TRBJ1-1; unclear D gene. The ends were cut back, 5 bases at V and 1 base at J, with 4 bases in the middle. Germline values: CDR1 KGHDR, CDR2 SFDVKD. The CDR3 is 12 residues long. The CDR3 bases are TGTGCCACCAGTGCCAGGAACACTGAAGCTTTCTTT. Residues: CATSARNTEAFF.

The chain has TRBV30 and TRBJ1-2, with D uncertain. Per germline, CDR1 GTSNPN and CDR2 SVGIG (reference sequence). The CDR3 covers 12 residues. Trimming took off 0 bases at V and 8 bases at J, with 10 bases between the two ends. CDR3: CAWSVVNTGYTF. CDR3 in DNA: TGTGCCTGGAGTGTTGTTAACACGGGCTACACCTTC.

The chain employs TRBV7-2 and TRBJ1-5; tentative D call: TRBD1 (6 bases). This CDR3 is built from 15 residues. Trimming removed 5 bases at V and 6 bases at J, with 17 bases between. The germline CDR1 and CDR2 sequences are SGHTA and FQGNSA. DNA for the CDR3: TGTGCCAGCAGCCCAATGGACAGCGTGGGTCAGCCCCAGCATTTT. Translated: CASSPMDSVGQPQHF.

Only one count was recorded for this clone. At the DNA level, this CDR3 is encoded by other sequences in the same sample as well. This chain's CDR3 is CASGLSSGNTIYF. The CDR3 nucleotides read TGTGCTAGTGGTCTAAGCTCTGGAAACACCATATATTTT. The chain recombines TRBV12-5 with TRBJ1-3; D remains unclear. CDR1 and CDR2 from the germline V gene are LGHNT and FRNRAP. This CDR3 has 13 amino acids. V was cut by 5 bases and J by 0 bases, with 5 bases left in between.

The V and J genes are TRBV9 and TRBJ1-1, with D perhaps matching TRBD1 (6 bases). The CDR3 runs to 14 residues. Between the trimmed V and J ends, which lost 4 bases and 6 bases, there was a span of 16 bases. CDR1 is SGDLS and CDR2 is YYNGEE in the germline V gene. CDR3 region: CASSSRTGTAEAFF. As DNA, the CDR3 is TGTGCCAGCAGCTCCCGAACAGGGACGGCTGAAGCTTTCTTT.

The chain uses TRBV9 and TRBJ1-1, with D possibly TRBD1 on 5 matching bases. CDR1 and CDR2 (germline): SGDLS, YYNGEE. The V end lost 0 bases, the J end lost 0 bases, and 9 bases lay between the germline ends. This CDR3 comprises 15 residues. The CDR3 DNA reads as TGTGCCAGCAGCGTAGCAGGGCTCATGAACACTGAAGCTTTCTTT. Translation gives CASSVAGLMNTEAFF.

The V and J genes are TRBV3-1 (or the pseudogene TRBV3-2) and TRBJ1-3; D gene ambiguous. Per the germline V gene, CDR1 is LGHDT and CDR2 is YNNKEL (reference sequence). V was shortened by 0 bases and J by 3 bases, with 9 bases between the two germline ends. The CDR3 is made up of 15 amino acids. CDR3 sequence: CASSQDLVRGNTIYF. CDR3 DNA sequence: TGTGCCAGCAGCCAAGACCTTGTACGTGGAAACACCATATATTTT.

The rearrangement joins TRBV9 to TRBJ1-1; no reliable D call. CDR3 size: 15 residues. V shed 7 bases and J shed 1 base, with 17 bases lying between them. CDR1 and CDR2 (germline): SGDLS, YYNGEE. CDR3 residues: CASRALKLGNTEAFF. The CDR3 nucleotides read TGTGCCAGCCGGGCGTTAAAACTGGGGAACACTGAAGCTTTCTTT. Full variable domain (missing parts from reference TRBV9 and TRBJ1-1): DSGVTQTPKHLITATGQRVTLRCSPRSGDLSVYWYQQSLDQGLQFLIQYYNGEERAKGNILERFSAQQFPDLHSELNLSSLELGDSALYFCASRALKLGNTEAFFGQGTRLTVV.

The V and J genes are TRBV19 and TRBJ1-5; D gene unclear. In germline, CDR1 is LNHDA, CDR2 SQIVND (reference sequence). V was shortened by 4 bases and J by 0 bases, with 13 bases between the two germline ends. This CDR3 contains 16 residues. CDR3 sequence reads: CASSRAGDYSNQPQHF. For the CDR3, the DNA is TGTGCCAGTAGTAGGGCAGGCGATTATAGCAATCAGCCCCAGCATTTT.

This chain connects TRBV24-1 to TRBJ2-1; D is ambiguous. Germline values: CDR1 KGHDR, CDR2 SFDVKD. V gave up 5 bases and J gave up 7 bases, with 17 bases separating them. The CDR3 is 15 residues long. CDR3 nucleotides: TGTGCCACCAGTGGGGGTAGTTGGCAGACTAATGAGCAGTTCTTC. Its protein product is CATSGGSWQTNEQFF.

The CDR3 DNA follows: TGTGCCAGCAGCTTGGACGGAAACACTGAAGCTTTCTTT. This gives the protein CASSLDGNTEAFF. The chain is built from TRBV28 and TRBJ1-1; the D is unclear. Trimming shortened V by 6 bases and J by 2 bases, and 10 bases separated the two germline ends. This CDR3 has 13 amino acids. Germline V gene sequence: CDR1 MDHEN, CDR2 SYDVKM.

This clone occurred once. This rearrangement joins TRBV3-1 (or the pseudogene TRBV3-2) to TRBJ1-2, with a tentative D call TRBD1 (6 bases). This CDR3 has 16 amino acids. Trimming left V 7 bases short and J 2 bases short, with 20 bases between. Looked up from germline, CDR1 is LGHDT and CDR2 is YNNKEL (reference sequence). Here the CDR3 reads CASNNGGGAANYGYTF. CDR3 coding DNA: TGTGCCAGCAACAATGGGGGCGGGGCAGCAAACTATGGCTACACCTTC.

The chain has TRBV6-1 and TRBJ2-2; D uncertain. The CDR3 loop spans 15 amino acids. The germline V gene encodes CDR1 MNHNS and CDR2 SASEGT. Trimming removed 1 base at V and 4 bases at J, with 10 bases between. CDR3 sequence reads: CASSEGGPSTGELFF. CDR3 in DNA: TGTGCCAGCAGTGAAGGTGGACCCAGCACCGGGGAGCTGTTTTTT.

The chain couples TRBV3-1 (or the pseudogene TRBV3-2) to TRBJ2-2; possible D gene TRBD1, 5 bases. The CDR3 sequence is 14 residues long. V lost 1 base and J lost 6, with 9 bases in between. Germline V gene lookup returns CDR1 LGHDT and CDR2 YNNKEL (reference sequence). In DNA form, the CDR3 reads TGTGCCAGCAGCCAAGTACCCAGGGCCGGGGAGCTGTTTTTT. It is translated as CASSQVPRAGELFF.